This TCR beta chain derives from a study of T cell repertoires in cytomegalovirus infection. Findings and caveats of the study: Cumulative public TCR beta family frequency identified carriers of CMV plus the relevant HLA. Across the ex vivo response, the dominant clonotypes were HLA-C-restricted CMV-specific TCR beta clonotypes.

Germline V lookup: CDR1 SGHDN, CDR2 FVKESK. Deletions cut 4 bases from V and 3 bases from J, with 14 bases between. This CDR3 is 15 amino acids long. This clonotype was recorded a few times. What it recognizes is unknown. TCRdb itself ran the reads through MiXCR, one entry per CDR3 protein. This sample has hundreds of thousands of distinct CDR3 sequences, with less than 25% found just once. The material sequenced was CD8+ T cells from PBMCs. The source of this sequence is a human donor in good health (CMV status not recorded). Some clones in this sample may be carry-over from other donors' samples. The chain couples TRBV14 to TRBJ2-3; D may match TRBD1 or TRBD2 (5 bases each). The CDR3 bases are TGTGCCAGCAGCCTGGGGGATCCGGAAACAGATACGCAGTATTTT. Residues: CASSLGDPETDTQYF.